These T cell receptor beta chains were read from a single sample in a study of T cell responses to AZD1222 COVID-19 vaccine. Produced via immunoSEQ multiplex PCR; TCRdb's table is partial and in-frame only. The sample lists about 150,000 clones; 90% were seen once. The sample here was peripheral blood, taken 28 days after the second AZD1222 dose. These receptors were obtained from an adult who received the AZD1222 COVID-19 vaccine. The CDR3 runs from the conserved cysteine through the conserved F or W. Each record gives: clone size, D gene, V gene, J gene, CDR3 length, CDR3 protein, CDR3 DNA. A D gene is named only where the DNA matches it firmly. Where a row states a size, it is once, few, many or the class of an expanded clone; other rows omit it.

size: -
D: TRBD2
V: TRBV18
J: TRBJ2-1
length: 15
CDR3: CASSRKREANNEQFF
DNA: TGTGCCAGCTCAAGAAAGCGGGAGGCCAACAATGAGCAGTTCTTC

size: once
D: -
V: TRBV28
J: TRBJ2-7
length: 15
CDR3: CASSLWQPGGGEQYF
DNA: TGTGCCAGCAGTTTATGGCAGCCCGGTGGGGGCGAGCAGTACTTC

size: -
D: -
V: TRBV5-1
J: TRBJ2-5
length: 17
CDR3: CASSMNQGGLFQETQYF
DNA: TGCGCCAGCAGTATGAACCAGGGGGGATTATTCCAAGAGACCCAGTACTTC

size: -
D: -
V: TRBV5-1
J: TRBJ2-5
length: 16
CDR3: CASSLSTGIFAETQYF
DNA: TGCGCCAGCAGCTTGTCCACAGGGATCTTTGCAGAGACCCAGTACTTC

size: -
D: -
V: TRBV6-5
J: TRBJ1-6
length: 14
CDR3: CASRVQGYNSPLHF
DNA: TGTGCCAGCAGAGTCCAAGGTTATAATTCACCCCTCCACTTT

size: -
D: -
V: TRBV28
J: TRBJ2-5
length: 14
CDR3: CASRGPGSRETQYF
DNA: TGTGCCAGCAGGGGGCCAGGGTCTAGGGAGACCCAGTACTTC

size: -
D: TRBD1
V: TRBV30
J: TRBJ1-3
length: 17
CDR3: CAWSRGRGQFSGNTIYF
DNA: TGTGCCTGGAGTAGAGGCAGGGGGCAATTCTCTGGAAACACCATATATTTT

size: -
D: TRBD1
V: TRBV19
J: TRBJ1-5
length: 16
CDR3: CASSIDHGQGKQPQHF
DNA: TGTGCCAGTAGTATAGACCATGGACAGGGAAAGCAGCCCCAGCATTTT

size: -
D: TRBD2
V: TRBV11-2
J: TRBJ2-7
length: 18
CDR3: CASSRARIETSGNYEQYF
DNA: TGTGCCAGCAGCCGTGCCCGTATCGAGACTAGCGGGAACTACGAGCAGTACTTC

size: -
D: -
V: TRBV6-4
J: TRBJ1-6
length: 15
CDR3: CASSDSGSYNSPLHF
DNA: TGTGCCAGCAGTGATTCCGGGTCCTATAATTCACCCCTCCACTTT

size: few
D: TRBD2
V: TRBV7-6
J: TRBJ2-3
length: 15
CDR3: CASSLLAGATDTQYF
DNA: TGTGCCAGCAGCCTTCTAGCGGGAGCGACAGATACGCAGTATTTT

size: -
D: -
V: TRBV27
J: TRBJ2-2
length: 9
CDR3: CATGGELFF
DNA: TGTGCCACCGGGGGGGAGCTGTTTTTT

size: -
D: TRBD1
V: TRBV7-9
J: TRBJ2-7
length: 14
CDR3: CASSLGQSSYEQYF
DNA: TGTGCCAGCAGCTTGGGACAGAGCTCCTACGAGCAGTACTTC

size: few
D: -
V: TRBV7-9
J: TRBJ1-6
length: 14
CDR3: CASSLVAANSPLHF
DNA: TGTGCCAGCAGCTTAGTGGCAGCTAATTCACCCCTCCACTTT

size: -
D: -
V: TRBV2
J: TRBJ1-5
length: 13
CDR3: CASSGYPNQPQHF
DNA: TGTGCCAGCAGTGGGTACCCAAATCAGCCCCAGCATTTT

size: -
D: TRBD2
V: TRBV19
J: TRBJ2-2
length: 17
CDR3: CASSQGLAGGNTGELFF
DNA: TGTGCCAGTAGTCAAGGGCTAGCGGGAGGGAACACCGGGGAGCTGTTTTTT

size: -
D: -
V: TRBV19
J: TRBJ1-5
length: 15
CDR3: CASSITGDSNQPQHF
DNA: TGTGCCAGTAGTATAACAGGAGATAGCAATCAGCCCCAGCATTTT

size: -
D: -
V: TRBV6-6
J: TRBJ1-4
length: 11
CDR3: CASNQGRELFF
DNA: TGTGCCAGCAACCAGGGGCGTGAACTGTTTTTT

size: -
D: -
V: TRBV7-8
J: TRBJ1-3
length: 12
CDR3: CASSLEENTIYF
DNA: TGTGCCAGCAGCTTAGAAGAAAACACCATATATTTT

size: -
D: -
V: TRBV7-9
J: TRBJ1-2
length: 12
CDR3: CASSKEAVGYTF
DNA: TGTGCCAGCAGCAAAGAGGCCGTGGGCTACACCTTC

size: -
D: -
V: TRBV6-1
J: TRBJ2-7
length: 14
CDR3: CASSEWADTYEQYF
DNA: TGTGCCAGCAGTGAATGGGCCGATACCTACGAGCAGTACTTC

size: -
D: -
V: TRBV28
J: TRBJ1-2
length: 12
CDR3: CASSLNNYGYTF
DNA: TGTGCCAGCAGTTTGAATAACTATGGCTACACCTTC

size: -
D: -
V: TRBV29-1
J: TRBJ1-2
length: 12
CDR3: CSALDSGYGYTF
DNA: TGCAGCGCCTTAGACAGCGGCTATGGCTACACCTTC

size: -
D: TRBD1
V: TRBV28
J: TRBJ1-3
length: 15
CDR3: CASSLQTGTGNTIYF
DNA: TGTGCCAGCAGTTTACAGACAGGGACTGGAAACACCATATATTTT

size: -
D: -
V: TRBV7-2
J: TRBJ1-2
length: 16
CDR3: CASSFSRSGRGDGYTF
DNA: TGTGCCAGCAGCTTTAGTCGTTCAGGGCGAGGAGATGGCTACACCTTC

size: -
D: -
V: TRBV3-1/TRBV3-2
J: TRBJ1-5
length: 14
CDR3: CASSPGTRNQPQHF
DNA: TGTGCCAGCAGCCCTGGGACGCGCAATCAGCCCCAGCATTTT

size: -
D: -
V: TRBV19
J: TRBJ1-2
length: 12
CDR3: CASRRQVYGYTF
DNA: TGTGCCAGTAGGAGACAGGTCTATGGCTACACCTTC

size: -
D: -
V: TRBV30
J: TRBJ1-2
length: 11
CDR3: CAWSEIYGYTF
DNA: TGTGCCTGGAGCGAAATCTATGGCTACACCTTC

size: -
D: -
V: TRBV29-1
J: TRBJ2-2
length: 14
CDR3: CSVEFSSNTGELFF
DNA: TGCAGCGTTGAGTTCTCATCGAACACCGGGGAGCTGTTTTTT

size: -
D: TRBD1
V: TRBV6-6
J: TRBJ2-2
length: 14
CDR3: CASSYTGGSGELFF
DNA: TGTGCCAGCAGTTACACAGGGGGCTCCGGGGAGCTGTTTTTT

size: -
D: -
V: TRBV5-4
J: TRBJ1-6
length: 15
CDR3: CASSLGDRQNSPLHF
DNA: TGTGCCAGCAGCTTGGGTGACAGGCAGAATTCACCCCTCCACTTT

size: -
D: TRBD2
V: TRBV6-2/TRBV6-3
J: TRBJ2-1
length: 15
CDR3: CASSPPGGAYNEQFF
DNA: TGTGCCAGCAGTCCACCGGGGGGGGCTTACAATGAGCAGTTCTTC

size: -
D: -
V: TRBV4-3
J: TRBJ1-4
length: 18
CDR3: CASSQATGAGPTNEKLFF
DNA: TGCGCCAGCAGCCAAGCCACGGGGGCAGGGCCAACTAATGAAAAACTGTTTTTT

size: -
D: -
V: TRBV5-6
J: TRBJ2-7
length: 14
CDR3: CASSLAWGAYEQYF
DNA: TGTGCCAGCAGCTTGGCGTGGGGGGCATACGAGCAGTACTTC

size: -
D: TRBD1
V: TRBV4-3
J: TRBJ1-4
length: 19
CDR3: CASSPRWRGRSQTNEKLFF
DNA: TGCGCCAGCTCACCTCGATGGAGGGGGCGCAGTCAGACTAATGAAAAACTGTTTTTT

size: -
D: -
V: TRBV5-1
J: TRBJ2-5
length: 14
CDR3: CASSLGSGDETQYF
DNA: TGCGCCAGCAGCTTAGGCTCAGGGGACGAGACCCAGTACTTC

size: many
D: TRBD1
V: TRBV30
J: TRBJ1-6
length: 17
CDR3: CAWKNLGTGIGNSPLHF
DNA: TGTGCCTGGAAAAACCTCGGGACAGGGATTGGTAATTCACCCCTCCACTTT

size: few
D: -
V: TRBV7-2
J: TRBJ2-5
length: 11
CDR3: CASSRGETQYF
DNA: TGTGCCAGCAGTCGTGGAGAGACCCAGTACTTC

size: -
D: -
V: TRBV6-5
J: TRBJ2-7
length: 15
CDR3: CASSYSSGNIGEQYF
DNA: TGTGCCAGCAGTTACTCTTCCGGGAACATCGGCGAGCAGTACTTC

size: -
D: TRBD1
V: TRBV6-6
J: TRBJ2-7
length: 14
CDR3: CASRADRVPYEQYF
DNA: TGTGCCAGCAGGGCCGACAGGGTTCCCTACGAGCAGTACTTC

size: few
D: -
V: TRBV10-3
J: TRBJ2-7
length: 12
CDR3: CAISTLTGGIHF
DNA: TGTGCCATCAGTACCTTAACTGGGGGTATACACTTC

size: -
D: -
V: TRBV4-2
J: TRBJ1-4
length: 16
CDR3: CASSQDPGQRHEKLFF
DNA: TGTGCCAGCAGCCAAGATCCCGGACAGCGCCATGAAAAACTGTTTTTT

size: -
D: -
V: TRBV24-1
J: TRBJ1-2
length: 12
CDR3: CATSGGTDGYTF
DNA: TGTGCCACCAGTGGGGGGACGGATGGCTACACCTTC

size: -
D: TRBD2
V: TRBV4-1
J: TRBJ2-5
length: 16
CDR3: CASSQGGAGGGETQYF
DNA: TGCGCCAGCAGCCAAGGTGGGGCGGGAGGAGGAGAGACCCAGTACTTC

size: -
D: TRBD2
V: TRBV28
J: TRBJ2-7
length: 12
CDR3: CASSRTSAEQYF
DNA: TGTGCCAGCAGCCGTACTAGCGCCGAGCAGTACTTC

size: -
D: -
V: TRBV5-1
J: TRBJ1-1
length: 14
CDR3: CASSGLGGATEAFF
DNA: TGCGCCAGCAGCGGACTCGGAGGTGCCACTGAAGCTTTCTTT

size: -
D: -
V: TRBV7-9
J: TRBJ2-6
length: 16
CDR3: CASSPLTGSGANVLTF
DNA: TGTGCCAGCAGCCCATTAACAGGCTCTGGGGCCAACGTCCTGACTTTC

size: -
D: TRBD2
V: TRBV4-2
J: TRBJ2-7
length: 17
CDR3: CASSQEWEASGSLEQYF
DNA: TGTGCCAGCAGCCAAGAGTGGGAGGCTAGCGGGAGTTTAGAGCAGTACTTC